What follows are 25 T cell receptor beta chains derived from one specimen sequenced in a study of identical twins. A single record per CDR3 protein comes from TCRdb applying MiXCR to the 5' RACE reads. This sample carries roughly 260,000 distinct CDR3 sequences, 11% to 15% of them seen once, and the ten largest clones take 7% to 9.5%. Sequenced sample: memory (CD45RO+) T cells sorted from blood. The receptors here all came from a woman aged 18-29 years in good health.

This clonotype was detected a few times. This chain uses TRBV5-6 with TRBJ1-1; perhaps TRBD1 as D (5 bases). Trimming took off 4 bases at V and 11 bases at J, with 18 bases between the two ends. The CDR3 totals 13 residues. From germline, CDR1 is SGHDT and CDR2 YYEEEE. The CDR3 is CASSLDPGQDAFF. For the CDR3, the DNA is TGTGCCAGCAGCCTGGACCCGGGGCAGGATGCTTTCTTT.

This clonotype was detected a few times. V usage is TRBV5-1 and J usage is TRBJ2-7; 12 bases line up with TRBD1. V trimming: 4 bases; J trimming: 2 bases; junction bases outside the gene matches: 4. CDR1 is SGHRS and CDR2 is YFSETQ in the germline V gene. The length of the CDR3 is 15 residues. The CDR3 reads CASSLGQGATYEQYF. For the CDR3, the DNA is TGCGCCAGCAGCCTGGGACAGGGGGCCACCTACGAGCAGTACTTC.

This clonotype was seen more than once but under ten times. The CDR3 loop is CASSAFGGETQYF. CDR3 DNA sequence: TGTGCCAGCAGTGCTTTCGGGGGAGAGACCCAGTACTTC. V usage is TRBV2 and J usage is TRBJ2-5; weak D call: TRBD2 (6 bases). The germline V gene has CDR1 SNHLY and CDR2 FYNNEI. The CDR3 length is 13 residues. Deletions cut 4 bases from V and 4 bases from J, with 10 bases between.

The chain links TRBV6-2 or TRBV6-3 to TRBJ1-1; 7 nucleotides match TRBD1. The CDR3 has 17 amino acids. The trim removed 2 bases at V and 1 base at J, leaving 10 bases unmatched. The germline CDR1 and CDR2 sequences are MNHEY and SVGEGT. CDR3 DNA sequence: TGTGCCAGCAGTTACCCGAGAGGGGGCAATAAGAACACTGAAGCTTTCTTT. Residues: CASSYPRGGNKNTEAFF.

V gene TRBV10-3 combines with J gene TRBJ2-1; no firm D call. V was pared by 10 bases and J by 3 bases, with 4 bases between. Germline V gives CDR1 ENHRY, CDR2 SYGVKD. CDR3 length equals 10 residues. CDR3 protein: CATVYNEQFF. The CDR3 coding sequence is TGTGCCACCGTCTACAATGAGCAGTTCTTC.

The chain recombines TRBV20-1 with TRBJ1-3; TRBD1 matches 7 bases. CDR1 is DFQATT, CDR2 SNEGSKA, per germline (reference sequence). Trimming took 5 bases from V and 1 from J; bases not matched to a gene: 5. The CDR3 runs to 14 residues. DNA of the CDR3: TGCAGTGCTGGGAGACAGGGATCTGGAAACACCATATATTTT. It translates to CSAGRQGSGNTIYF.

This clonotype has just a few counts. This sequence joins TRBV5-1 and TRBJ2-3; TRBD2 aligns across 8 bases. The CDR3 is 17 residues long. The germline V gene encodes CDR1 SGHRS and CDR2 YFSETQ. J lost 2 bases, V lost 4 bases, and 12 bases had no gene match. CDR3 in amino acids: CASSKLGRGASTDTQYF. As DNA, the CDR3 is TGCGCCAGCAGCAAACTTGGGCGGGGGGCATCCACAGATACGCAGTATTTT.

A few counts support this clonotype. The chain joins TRBV5-1 to TRBJ1-6; weak D call: TRBD1 (6 bases). This CDR3 has 14 amino acids. CDR1 is SGHRS and CDR2 is YFSETQ in the germline V gene. Deletions cut 4 bases from V and 1 base from J, with 6 bases between. CDR3 nucleotide sequence: TGCGCCAGCAGCCAGGGGTCCTATAATTCACCCCTCCACTTT. Encoded protein: CASSQGSYNSPLHF.

Comment on this clonotype: A much more abundant neighbour one base away suggests this may be a read error. The chain carries TRBV7-9 and TRBJ2-3; D unclear. CDR1 is SEHNR and CDR2 is FQNEAQ in the germline V gene (reference sequence). V was trimmed by 7 bases and J by 5 bases, leaving 7 bases between them. CDR3 length: 11 amino acids. DNA of the CDR3: TGTGCCAGCACCCAAGGAGATACGCAGTATTTT. Translation gives CASTQGDTQYF.

This clonotype was found a few times. The chain recombines TRBV3-1 with TRBJ2-7; 7 nucleotides align to TRBD1. The CDR3 sequence is 15 residues long. Germline V gene data show CDR1 as LGHDT and CDR2 as YNNKEL (reference sequence). Trimming at V came to 5 bases and at J to 0 bases, leaving 7 bases not matched to a gene. This CDR3 reads CASSKTGDSSYEQYF. In DNA, the CDR3 is TGTGCCAGCAGCAAAACAGGGGACAGCTCCTACGAGCAGTACTTC.

This clonotype showed up just a few times. The chain carries TRBV18 and TRBJ2-1, with D maybe TRBD2 (5 bases). The germline CDR1 and CDR2 sequences are KGHSH and LQKENI. Trimming removed 3 bases from V and 6 bases from J, with 9 bases in between. CDR3 size: 13 residues. The DNA of the CDR3 is TGTGCCAGCTCACCCCCGGGAATCAATGAGCAGTTCTTC. It specifies CASSPPGINEQFF.

This clonotype has ten or more counts. The chain employs TRBV5-1 and TRBJ2-7, with 8 nucleotides matching TRBD2. V lost 4 bases and J lost 0; bases outside the gene matches: 6. This CDR3 comprises 15 residues. Germline V gene data show CDR1 as SGHRS and CDR2 as YFSETQ. CDR3 residues: CASSASGSPSYEQYF. CDR3 nucleotide sequence: TGCGCCAGCAGCGCTAGCGGGTCGCCCTCCTACGAGCAGTACTTC.

A few counts support this clonotype. The J gene is TRBJ1-1, the V gene TRBV7-9; 10 bases are a match to TRBD1. The ends lost 1 base at V and 4 bases at J; junction bases unmatched: 3. The CDR3 is 15 amino acids. Germline V lookup: CDR1 SEHNR, CDR2 FQNEAQ (reference sequence). This CDR3 is CASSLERTGGTEAFF. The CDR3 DNA sequence: TGTGCCAGCAGCTTAGAAAGGACAGGGGGCACTGAAGCTTTCTTT.

The rearrangement links TRBV6-1 to TRBJ2-2; D remains ambiguous. Germline CDR1 MNHNS, CDR2 SASEGT. Between the trimmed V and J ends, which lost 4 bases and 7 bases, there was a span of 10 bases. The CDR3 runs to 13 residues. The CDR3 spells CASSALEHGELFF. CDR3 nucleotide sequence: TGTGCCAGCAGTGCCCTAGAGCACGGGGAGCTGTTTTTT.

A few counts support this clonotype. This chain uses TRBV19 with TRBJ1-5, with D possibly TRBD1 on 5 matching bases. This CDR3 comprises 15 residues. Germline CDR1 and CDR2: LNHDA and SQIVND (reference sequence). Deletions cut 4 bases from V and 0 bases from J, with 10 bases between. The CDR3: CASSRGPTSNQPQHF. The CDR3 DNA is TGTGCCAGTAGTAGGGGACCGACTAGCAATCAGCCCCAGCATTTT.

This clonotype was found many times. The chain recombines TRBV29-1 with TRBJ2-7; D is ambiguous. CDR1 and CDR2 from the germline V gene are SQVTM and ANQGSEA. V dropped 6 bases and J dropped 4 bases, with 10 bases sitting between them. The CDR3 extends over 11 amino acids. The CDR3, as DNA: TGCAGCGTCGCACAGATTTACGAGCAGTACTTC. Amino acids: CSVAQIYEQYF.

This chain links TRBV5-1 with TRBJ1-2; 8 bases agree with TRBD1. This CDR3 is built from 16 residues. Looked up from germline, CDR1 is SGHRS and CDR2 is YFSETQ. V shed 4 bases and J 3 bases; nucleotides not matched to a gene: 11. In DNA form, the CDR3 reads TGCGCCAGCAGCCCGGACAGGGCGACTAACTACTATGGCTACACCTTC. It codes for CASSPDRATNYYGYTF.

The chain is built from TRBV7-9 and TRBJ1-2; a possible D gene is TRBD1 (5 bases). Looked up from germline, CDR1 is SEHNR and CDR2 is FQNEAQ (reference sequence). This CDR3 comprises 13 residues. V was trimmed by 2 bases and J by 5 bases, leaving 9 bases between them. CDR3 sequence: CASSLIRGYGYTF. CDR3 DNA sequence: TGTGCCAGCAGCTTAATTCGGGGGTATGGCTACACCTTC.

Here the CDR3 DNA reads TGTGCCAGCAGGGGTTCTAGCGGGAGCAATGAGCAGTTCTTC. It yields the protein CASRGSSGSNEQFF. The chain combines TRBV6-1 with TRBJ2-1; 10 positions match TRBD2. J gave up 6 bases and V 6 bases, and 5 bases lay outside the gene matches. There are 14 residues in the CDR3. Germline values: CDR1 MNHNS, CDR2 SASEGT.

There are many counts of this clonotype. The rearrangement uses TRBV4-3 and TRBJ1-2, with D hard to call. V was shortened by 0 bases and J by 8 bases, with 16 bases between the two germline ends. The CDR3 is 15 amino acids. Germline CDR1 and CDR2: LGHNA and YSLEER. This CDR3 reads CASSQDPGMRKGYTF. For the CDR3, the DNA is TGCGCCAGCAGCCAAGATCCGGGGATGAGAAAGGGCTACACCTTC.

The V call is TRBV5-1, the J call TRBJ2-3; D might be TRBD1 or TRBD2, each matching 5 bases. There are 14 residues in the CDR3. Germline loops: CDR1 SGHRS, CDR2 YFSETQ. V lost 4 bases to trimming and J lost 2 bases, with 11 bases between them. The CDR3 sequence is CASSRDPYTDTQYF. Here the CDR3 DNA reads TGCGCCAGCAGCCGGGACCCCTACACAGATACGCAGTATTTT.

V is TRBV5-1 and J is TRBJ2-6, with D perhaps given as TRBD1 or TRBD2 (5 bases each). CDR3 length: 14 amino acids. V was shortened by 4 bases and J by 11 bases, with 16 bases between the two germline ends. Germline V gene lookup returns CDR1 SGHRS and CDR2 YFSETQ. CDR3 in amino acids: CASSPHGTQDVLTF. The CDR3 nucleotides are TGCGCCAGCAGCCCACACGGGACGCAGGACGTCCTGACTTTC.

The rearrangement uses TRBV12-3 or TRBV12-4 and TRBJ2-2; D is undetermined. There are 13 residues in the CDR3. Trimming removed 3 bases at V and 6 bases at J, with 8 bases between. The CDR3 spells CASSFRLAGELFF. CDR3 DNA: TGTGCCAGCAGTTTCAGATTGGCCGGGGAGCTGTTTTTT.

The rearrangement links TRBV5-6 to TRBJ1-1, with D unclear. Looked up from germline, CDR1 is SGHDT and CDR2 is YYEEEE. V was shortened by 1 base and J by 1 base, with 11 bases between the two germline ends. The CDR3 length is 15 residues. CDR3 nucleotide sequence: TGTGCCAGCAGCTTGAACGGCGAGGGGAACACTGAAGCTTTCTTT. Protein: CASSLNGEGNTEAFF.

This clonotype was picked up a small number of times. The chain recombines TRBV6-2 or TRBV6-3 with TRBJ2-7; tentatively, D is TRBD1 (6 bases). The germline gives CDR1 MNHEY, CDR2 SVGEGT. Trimming shortened V by 0 bases and J by 2 bases, and 14 bases separated the two germline ends. This CDR3 is built from 16 residues. The CDR3 DNA sequence: TGTGCCAGCAGTTACTCGGAGTGGGGACAAACCTACGAGCAGTACTTC. Residues: CASSYSEWGQTYEQYF.